The rows below give T cell receptor beta chains drawn from one sample of a study of early T cells in non-severe SARS-CoV-2 infection. A single record per CDR3 protein comes from TCRdb applying MiXCR to the 5' RACE reads. The sample contains tens of thousands of distinct CDR3 sequences, about 4.8% of which appear only once. What was sequenced was whole blood. These receptors were taken from an adult who was a healthcare worker with PCR-confirmed SARS-CoV-2 infection or an uninfected control (not recorded which). Each CDR3 is given with its conserved first and last residue. A D gene is named only where the DNA matches it firmly. A clone size is listed for some rows: how often the clone was seen (once, few, many), or a class if it is expanded.

CDR3aa | CDR3nt | v_gene | abundance | j_gene | d_gene
CASSVGLGEYEQYF | TGTGCCAGCAGTGTGGGACTAGGGGAATACGAGCAGTACTTC | TRBV2 | many | TRBJ2-7 | TRBD2
CSVEVPGSSTEAFF | TGCAGCGTTGAAGTCCCGGGGTCGAGCACTGAAGCTTTCTTT | TRBV29-1 | many | TRBJ1-1 | .
CASSPAGSSYNEQFF | TGCGCCAGCAGCCCCGCGGGGAGCTCCTACAATGAGCAGTTCTTC | TRBV10-1 | many | TRBJ2-1 | .
CSASPGTDQETQYF | TGCAGTGCTAGTCCTGGGACGGACCAAGAGACCCAGTACTTC | TRBV20-1 | . | TRBJ2-5 | .
CSARDDRGPTDTQYF | TGCAGTGCTAGAGATGACAGGGGGCCCACAGATACGCAGTATTTT | TRBV20-1 | . | TRBJ2-3 | TRBD1
CASSFLGGGNEQFF | TGTGCCAGCAGTTTCTTGGGGGGAGGCAATGAGCAGTTCTTC | TRBV6-5 | many | TRBJ2-1 | .
CASSLRGPSEQYF | TGTGCCAGCAGTTTAAGGGGGCCCAGCGAGCAGTACTTC | TRBV27 | medium-sized | TRBJ2-7 | TRBD1
CASSFQSGYGYTF | TGTGCCAGCAGCTTTCAGTCAGGGTATGGCTACACCTTC | TRBV7-3 | . | TRBJ1-2 | .
CASSYSSRGSSYEQYF | TGTGCCAGCAGTTACTCGAGCCGCGGGTCCTCCTACGAGCAGTACTTC | TRBV6-5 | few | TRBJ2-7 | .
CASSLGATGLGYGYTF | TGTGCCAGCAGCTTAGGAGCGACAGGGCTGGGCTATGGCTACACCTTC | TRBV7-6 | . | TRBJ1-2 | TRBD1
CASSLQLNTEAFF | TGCGCCAGCAGCTTGCAGTTGAACACTGAAGCTTTCTTT | TRBV5-1 | many | TRBJ1-1 | .
CASSYSVQTIFYNEQFF | TGTGCCAGCAGTTACTCGGTACAGACTATATTCTACAATGAGCAGTTCTTC | TRBV6-5 | few | TRBJ2-1 | .
CASSSLNEQYF | TGTGCCAGCAGCTCCCTAAACGAGCAGTACTTC | TRBV7-2 | medium-sized | TRBJ2-7 | .
CSVAGAFNQPQHF | TGCAGCGTGGCCGGGGCCTTCAATCAGCCCCAGCATTTT | TRBV29-1 | many | TRBJ1-5 | .
CSAREGSSSGNTIYF | TGCAGTGCTAGAGAAGGGAGTTCCTCTGGAAACACCATATATTTT | TRBV20-1 | many | TRBJ1-3 | .
CASSPGQDNSPLHF | TGTGCCAGCAGCCCGGGACAGGACAATTCACCCCTCCACTTT | TRBV5-5 | . | TRBJ1-6 | TRBD1
CASGLVLTGQTFSTDTQYF | TGTGCTAGTGGTTTGGTACTTACGGGACAAACGTTTAGCACAGATACGCAGTATTTT | TRBV12-5 | . | TRBJ2-3 | .
CASRLANEQFF | TGTGCCAGCAGATTGGCGAATGAGCAGTTCTTC | TRBV7-8 | many | TRBJ2-1 | .
CASSLVEAGFPFF | TGTGCCAGCAGCTTAGTCGAGGCAGGCTTCCCGTTCTTC | TRBV7-9 | few | TRBJ2-1 | .
CASSPEIADTQYF | TGTGCCAGCAGCCCTGAAATAGCCGATACGCAGTATTTT | TRBV7-2 | many | TRBJ2-3 | .
CSAPTLTLNTEAFF | TGCAGTGCGCCTACGCTCACCCTGAACACTGAAGCTTTCTTT | TRBV20-1 | many | TRBJ1-1 | .
CAWSAPWGASEQFF | TGTGCCTGGAGTGCCCCCTGGGGGGCTAGTGAGCAGTTCTTC | TRBV30 | few | TRBJ2-1 | .
CASRRTLTPNEQYF | TGTGCCAGCAGGCGAACGCTCACTCCCAACGAGCAGTACTTC | TRBV6-1 | many | TRBJ2-7 | .
CASGTTPRLFF | TGTGCCAGCGGGACAACTCCTCGGCTGTTTTTT | TRBV2 | many | TRBJ1-4 | .
CSVFPLMVQGVRETQYF | TGCAGCGTTTTTCCCCTAATGGTACAGGGGGTACGGGAGACCCAGTACTTC | TRBV29-1 | many | TRBJ2-5 | TRBD1
CSARNGNNEQFF | TGCAGTGCTAGAAATGGTAACAATGAGCAGTTCTTC | TRBV20-1 | many | TRBJ2-1 | .
CASSEERAGEYEKLFF | TGTGCCAGCAGTGAAGAACGAGCGGGGGAGTATGAAAAACTGTTTTTT | TRBV2 | many | TRBJ1-4 | .
CASSERGRGTEAFF | TGTGCCAGCAGTGAGAGGGGAAGGGGGACTGAAGCTTTCTTT | TRBV6-1 | . | TRBJ1-1 | .
CASSLADRDRGREQYF | TGTGCCAGCAGCCTAGCCGACCGGGACAGGGGCCGGGAGCAGTACTTC | TRBV7-9 | . | TRBJ2-7 | TRBD1
CASSRNQPQHF | TGTGCCAGCAGCAGAAATCAGCCCCAGCATTTT | TRBV28 | medium-sized | TRBJ1-5 | .
CASSLTAMNTEAFF | TGTGCCAGCAGCTTAACAGCCATGAACACTGAAGCTTTCTTT | TRBV7-2 | . | TRBJ1-1 | .
CAWSATVSYEQYF | TGTGCCTGGAGTGCCACCGTTTCCTACGAGCAGTACTTC | TRBV30 | few | TRBJ2-7 | .
CASSLLLSGSREQYF | TGTGCCAGCAGCTTATTGCTAAGCGGGAGTCGGGAGCAGTACTTC | TRBV7-6 | . | TRBJ2-7 | TRBD2
CASREQQGGEQYF | TGCGCCAGCAGGGAACAACAGGGCGGCGAGCAGTACTTC | TRBV5-1 | many | TRBJ2-7 | .
CSARGGQGGFERPLHF | TGCAGTGCTAGAGGGGGGCAGGGAGGATTTGAGCGGCCCCTCCACTTT | TRBV20-1 | many | TRBJ1-6 | .
CAWIMNTEAFF | TGTGCCTGGATCATGAACACTGAAGCTTTCTTT | TRBV30 | . | TRBJ1-1 | .
CASSTGTPNNLNTEAFF | TGTGCCAGCTCAACAGGGACCCCCAATAATTTGAACACTGAAGCTTTCTTT | TRBV18 | . | TRBJ1-1 | .
CSAKVGGLEQYF | TGCAGTGCTAAAGTGGGAGGCCTGGAGCAGTACTTC | TRBV20-1 | once | TRBJ2-7 | .
CASSGIGTGQGTQYF | TGTGCCAGCAGCGGCATTGGGACAGGTCAGGGTACGCAGTATTTT | TRBV5-5 | many | TRBJ2-3 | TRBD1
CASSQGGRSSYEQYF | TGTGCCAGCAGCCAAGGAGGTAGGAGCTCCTACGAGCAGTACTTC | TRBV3-1 | many | TRBJ2-7 | .
CASSDHEGPYGYTF | TGTGCCAGCAGCGACCACGAGGGGCCCTATGGCTACACCTTC | TRBV9 | few | TRBJ1-2 | .
CASRSGTANTGELFF | TGTGCCAGCAGGTCCGGGACAGCGAACACCGGGGAGCTGTTTTTT | TRBV2 | few | TRBJ2-2 | TRBD1
CASRETDAVSDTQYF | TGTGCCAGCAGAGAGACCGACGCTGTCTCAGATACGCAGTATTTT | TRBV6-4 | many | TRBJ2-3 | .
CTSSQDLFRAMNTEAFF | TGCACCAGCAGCCAAGATCTTTTCCGGGCCATGAACACTGAAGCTTTCTTT | TRBV1 | few | TRBJ1-1 | .
CASSQARGPNTGELFF | TGCGCCAGCAGCCAAGCACGGGGGCCGAACACCGGGGAGCTGTTTTTT | TRBV4-1 | few | TRBJ2-2 | .